Listed here are 5 T cell receptor beta chains from one sample, sequenced in a study of graft-versus-host responses after intestinal transplantation. The antigens for these receptors are not known. Method: immunoSEQ multiplex PCR; TCRdb's copy keeps in-frame clones and lacks some. This table holds 96,000 or so clones, roughly 92% found once. Sequenced material: unstimulated CD4+ T cells sorted from spleen or lymph node cells, taken before intestinal transplant. These receptors originate from a human donor who received an intestinal transplant.

The CDR3 reads CATRRTEETQYF. The CDR3 nucleotides read TGTGCCACCAGGCGGACTGAAGAGACCCAGTACTTC. This rearrangement joins TRBV15 to TRBJ2-5, with D possibly matching TRBD2 (5 bases). Germline assignment: CDR1 LNHNV and CDR2 YYDKDF (reference sequence). The CDR3 loop spans 12 amino acids. The V gene lost 6 bases and the J gene lost 3 bases, with 8 bases spanning the gap.

This chain links TRBV9 with TRBJ2-7; a possible D gene is TRBD2 (6 bases). The length of the CDR3 is 16 residues. V shed 0 bases and J shed 6 bases, with 19 bases lying between them. Germline lookup yields CDR1 SGDLS and CDR2 YYNGEE. CDR3 amino acids: CASSVASAEGRLEQYF. The CDR3 DNA follows: TGTGCCAGCAGCGTAGCCTCTGCGGAGGGACGTCTCGAGCAGTACTTC.

DNA for the CDR3: TGTGCCAGCAGCCTCAACACCGGGGAGCTGTTTTTT. Protein sequence: CASSLNTGELFF. The rearrangement uses TRBV9 and TRBJ2-2; D is unresolved. V was cut by 4 bases and J by 2 bases, with 3 bases left in between. CDR3 length equals 12 residues. Germline CDR1 and CDR2: SGDLS and YYNGEE.

The gene calls are TRBV29-1 and TRBJ1-2, with D unclear. Between the trimmed V and J ends, which lost 4 bases and 1 base, there was a span of 7 bases. Germline V gene lookup returns CDR1 SQVTM and CDR2 ANQGSEA. The CDR3 length is 12 residues. The CDR3 region has the DNA TGCAGCGTTGGTGGCGGTAACTATGGCTACACCTTC. Protein product: CSVGGGNYGYTF.

The CDR3, as DNA: TGTGCCAGCAGCTTACCAATATCAGGGGACACTGAAGCTTTCTTT. This encodes CASSLPISGDTEAFF. V is TRBV7-9 and J is TRBJ1-1; a weak D match, TRBD1 (6 bases). V lost 2 bases, J lost 3 bases, and 13 bases lay in between. The CDR3 has 15 residues. CDR1 and CDR2 from the germline V gene are SEHNR and FQNEAQ (reference sequence).